Listed below are T cell receptor beta chains from one sample, sequenced in a study of Tregs in tolerant kidney transplant recipients. Here immunoSEQ multiplex PCR was the method, and the copy in TCRdb shows in-frame clones only, minus some. Of approximately 16,000 clones listed, 80% are singletons. Here the sequenced sample was Tregs from blood, taken before the transplant. The source is a human donor who received a combined kidney and bone marrow transplant. Both conserved end residues are part of each CDR3. A D gene is named only where the DNA matches it firmly. Size values are once, few and many counts, or a class for expanded clones, and some rows have none.

.	TRBV7-9	TRBJ1-4	.	CASSLAAGVNEKLFF	TGTGCCAGCAGCTTAGCGGCGGGGGTTAATGAAAAACTGTTTTTT
.	TRBV25-1	TRBJ2-7	.	CASSALYEQYF	TGTGCCAGCAGTGCGTTATACGAGCAGTACTTC
.	TRBV4-2	TRBJ2-2	once	CASSQNPGIGELFF	TGTGCCAGCAGCCAGAACCCAGGGATCGGGGAGCTGTTTTTT
TRBD1	TRBV10-1	TRBJ2-5	.	CASSESSGTGGTQYF	TGCGCCAGCAGTGAGTCATCTGGGACAGGGGGGACCCAGTACTTC
.	TRBV11-2	TRBJ2-7	.	CASSLDSLGWRYEQYF	TGTGCCAGCAGCTTAGATTCCCTAGGGTGGAGGTACGAGCAGTACTTC
TRBD1	TRBV15	TRBJ1-6	few	CATSRDLRQGNSPLHF	TGTGCCACCAGCAGAGATCTGAGACAGGGAAATTCACCCCTCCACTTT
TRBD1	TRBV5-1	TRBJ2-7	.	CASSLGSSRRDRSWEQYF	TGCGCCAGCAGCTTAGGGTCTTCCCGCCGGGACAGATCTTGGGAGCAGTACTTC
TRBD1	TRBV6-6	TRBJ2-7	.	CASSSPTGFSYEQYF	TGTGCCAGCAGTTCCCCGACAGGGTTCTCCTACGAGCAGTACTTC
TRBD1	TRBV4-1	TRBJ1-1	once	CASSHGHFGQANTEAFF	TGCGCCAGCAGCCATGGACACTTCGGACAGGCGAACACTGAAGCTTTCTTT
.	TRBV19	TRBJ1-1	.	CASILRGANTEAFF	TGTGCCAGTATACTCAGGGGCGCGAACACTGAAGCTTTCTTT
.	TRBV30	TRBJ2-1	once	CAWRPQGFGRANEQFF	TGTGCCTGGAGGCCCCAGGGGTTTGGAAGGGCCAATGAGCAGTTCTTC
.	TRBV21-1	TRBJ2-7	.	CASSLTSSYEQYF	TGTGCCAGCAGTCTCACCAGTTCCTACGAGCAGTACTTC
TRBD1	TRBV28	TRBJ1-2	.	CASSWRRGRGYGYTF	TGTGCCAGCAGTTGGAGGAGGGGGCGCGGCTATGGCTACACCTTC
TRBD1	TRBV28	TRBJ1-4	.	CASRTPGQGASEKLFF	TGTGCCAGCAGGACGCCCGGACAGGGGGCGAGCGAAAAACTGTTTTTT
.	TRBV19	TRBJ2-3	.	CASSILAGGTDTQYF	TGTGCCAGTAGTATCCTGGCAGGGGGGACAGATACGCAGTATTTT
TRBD1	TRBV2	TRBJ2-7	.	CASNYDRGDYEQYF	TGTGCCAGCAATTATGACAGGGGAGATTACGAGCAGTACTTC
.	TRBV19	TRBJ2-3	.	CASTPVGLDTQYF	TGTGCCAGTACCCCGGTTGGACTAGATACGCAGTATTTT
TRBD2	TRBV5-4	TRBJ2-5	.	CASSLGGGAVETQYF	TGTGCCAGCAGCTTGGGCGGGGGGGCCGTGGAGACCCAGTACTTC